A single sample gave rise to the 20 T cell receptor beta chains below, sequenced in a study of cytomegalovirus exposure and HLA in healthy donors. TCRdb keeps only in-frame clones here, not all; method: immunoSEQ multiplex PCR. The sample has about 310,000 clones, approximately 85% seen once. The sequencing sample was made of PBMCs. These receptors were obtained from a young man in good health and CMV-seronegative.

This clone showed up just a few times. The V gene is TRBV25-1, the J gene TRBJ2-7, with 9 bases aligning to TRBD1. The CDR3 totals 15 residues. The J segment lost 3 bases and the V segment lost 8 bases, leaving 11 bases of the junction unmatched. From germline, CDR1 is MGHDK and CDR2 SYGVNS. In DNA form, the CDR3 reads TGTGCCAGCGCGGCCGGGACAGGGCGCGTCTACGAGCAGTACTTC. Translation: CASAAGTGRVYEQYF.

The V gene is TRBV4-1, the J gene TRBJ1-1; D is perhaps TRBD1 (6 bases). The V end lost 1 base, the J end lost 5 bases, and 8 bases lay between the germline ends. Germline CDR1 reads MGHRA; CDR2 reads YSYEKL. The CDR3 loop spans 13 amino acids. The CDR3 spells CASSQGGRTEAFF. In nucleotides, the CDR3 is TGCGCCAGCAGCCAAGGGGGGCGGACTGAAGCTTTCTTT.

V usage is TRBV27 and J usage is TRBJ2-1; TRBD2 aligns across 11 bases. The CDR3 is made up of 17 amino acids. V lost 4 bases and J lost 0; bases outside the gene matches: 5. Germline V gene lookup returns CDR1 MNHEY and CDR2 SMNVEV (reference sequence). The CDR3: CASSSPSGGPSYNEQFF. For the CDR3, the DNA is TGTGCCAGCAGTTCTCCTAGCGGGGGGCCCTCCTACAATGAGCAGTTCTTC.

CDR3 sequence reads: CASSEAGRNYEQYF. CDR3 DNA sequence: TGTGCCAGCAGTGAAGCGGGGCGGAACTACGAGCAGTACTTC. The chain recombines TRBV6-1 with TRBJ2-7, with a possible D match to TRBD1 (5 bases). V lost 0 bases to trimming and J lost 3 bases, with 9 bases between them. The germline gives CDR1 MNHNS, CDR2 SASEGT. This CDR3 region has 14 residues.

The chain is built from TRBV5-1 and TRBJ1-2; no definite D call. Looked up from germline, CDR1 is SGHRS and CDR2 is YFSETQ. Trimming took 3 bases from V and 2 from J, leaving 11 bases between them. This CDR3 has 14 residues. CDR3 bases: TGCGCCAGCAGCTATGCCGACTTAAACTATGGCTACACCTTC. This codes for CASSYADLNYGYTF.

The chain has TRBV13 and TRBJ1-2; possible D gene TRBD1, 6 bases. The CDR3 totals 14 residues. Between the trimmed V and J ends, which lost 0 bases and 1 base, there was a span of 6 bases. Germline CDR1 is PRHDT and CDR2 is FYEKMQ (reference sequence). As DNA, the CDR3 is TGTGCCAGCAGCTTAGGGGACAGTAACTATGGCTACACCTTC. Translating it yields CASSLGDSNYGYTF.

The table lists this clone with a count of one. The genes are TRBV18 and TRBJ2-1; 12 bases match TRBD2. Germline trimming cut 5 bases from V and 1 base from J; bases unmatched to any gene: 6. This CDR3 spans 17 amino acids. The germline V gene encodes CDR1 KGHSH and CDR2 LQKENI. The CDR3 spells CASSELGTSGSYNEQFF. The CDR3 DNA is TGTGCCAGCTCAGAACTAGGGACTAGCGGGTCCTACAATGAGCAGTTCTTC. The variable domain in full, completed from reference TRBV18 and TRBJ2-1, reads NAGVMQNPRHLVRRRGQEARLRCSPMKGHSHVYWYRQLPEEGLKFMVYLQKENIIDESGMPKERFSAEFPKEGPSILRIQQVVRGDSAAYFCASSELGTSGSYNEQFFGPGTRLTVL.

The chain uses TRBV6-5 and TRBJ1-3; 7 nucleotides line up with TRBD1. With 2 bases clipped from V and 0 bases from J, the junction kept 4 bases outside the gene matches. The CDR3 is made up of 16 amino acids. Germline CDR1 is MNHEY and CDR2 is SVGAGI. CDR3 sequence (DNA): TGTGCCAGCAGTTACAACACAGGGGTCTCTGGAAACACCATATATTTT. Its translation is CASSYNTGVSGNTIYF.

V gene TRBV4-3 combines with J gene TRBJ1-6; no clear D gene. This CDR3 region has 16 residues. The V gene lost 1 base and the J gene lost 9 bases, with 16 bases spanning the gap. Germline assignment: CDR1 LGHNA and CDR2 YSLEER. DNA for the CDR3: TGCGCCAGCAGCCAAGGAGTTGTGGAGTCGGGTTCACCCCTCCACTTT. Amino acid sequence: CASSQGVVESGSPLHF.

The rearrangement uses TRBV10-2 and TRBJ1-1; unclear D gene. The CDR3 is 12 residues long. Looked up from germline, CDR1 is WSHSY and CDR2 is SAAADI. Trimming cost V 3 bases and J 3 bases, with 5 bases left between them. CDR3 DNA sequence: TGCGCCAGCAGTGACAGGTACACTGAAGCTTTCTTT. Protein sequence: CASSDRYTEAFF.

This chain connects TRBV19 to TRBJ1-1, with 7 bases aligning to TRBD1. Germline V CDR1 and CDR2: LNHDA, SQIVND (reference sequence). Germline trimming cut 8 bases from V and 6 bases from J; bases unmatched to any gene: 9. This CDR3 comprises 13 residues. CDR3 sequence reads: CASSDRVNSEAFF. In DNA, the CDR3 is TGTGCCAGTTCAGACAGGGTGAATTCTGAAGCTTTCTTT.

The chain recombines TRBV19 with TRBJ2-1; 10 positions agree with TRBD1. Trimming cost V 4 bases and J 7 bases; bases outside gene matches: 7. This CDR3 contains 15 residues. Germline CDR1 and CDR2: LNHDA and SQIVND (reference sequence). CDR3 protein: CASSKTGGASNEQFF. The CDR3 DNA follows: TGTGCCAGTAGTAAGACAGGGGGCGCGAGTAATGAGCAGTTCTTC. Combining the CDR3 with reference TRBV19 and TRBJ2-1 gives the whole variable domain DGGITQSPKYLFRKEGQNVTLSCEQNLNHDAMYWYRQDPGQGLRLIYYSQIVNDFQKGDIAEGYSVSREKKESFPLTVTSAQKNPTAFYLCASSKTGGASNEQFFGPGTRLTVL.

The gene calls are TRBV19 and TRBJ2-7, with TRBD1 identical over 9 bases. The CDR3 totals 14 residues. In germline, CDR1 is LNHDA, CDR2 SQIVND (reference sequence). V gave up 5 bases and J gave up 0 bases; unmatched junction bases: 2. The CDR3 coding sequence is TGTGCCAGTAGTTCGGACAGGGGCTCCTACGAGCAGTACTTC. Protein product: CASSSDRGSYEQYF.

This chain connects TRBV2 to TRBJ2-6, with TRBD1 matching 8 bases. CDR1 is SNHLY, CDR2 FYNNEI, per germline. The junction had 12 bases not matched to a gene; V was cut back by 6 bases and J by 2 bases. The length of the CDR3 is 18 residues. CDR3 DNA sequence: TGTGCCAGCAGGGGGAGGACAGGGACTCGACCTGGGGCCAACGTCCTGACTTTC. This codes for CASRGRTGTRPGANVLTF.

This clone was recorded only once. This rearrangement joins TRBV4-1 to TRBJ1-4; no clear D. The CDR3 runs 13 residues. V was cut by 4 bases and J by 14 bases, with 17 bases left in between. From germline, CDR1 is MGHRA and CDR2 YSYEKL. The CDR3 nucleotides read TGCGCCAGCAGCCGAGAAGAGAAAAGATGGCTGTTTTTT. This encodes CASSREEKRWLFF.

The count of this clone is one. The chain is built from TRBV5-4 and TRBJ1-1; D unresolved. Trimming removed 0 bases from V and 8 bases from J, with 8 bases in between. CDR1 and CDR2 (germline): SGHNT, YYREEE (reference sequence). The CDR3 is 12 residues long. The CDR3 sequence is CASSLVSGEAFF. The CDR3 DNA follows: TGTGCCAGCAGCTTGGTTTCAGGCGAAGCTTTCTTT.

J is TRBJ2-7 and V is TRBV11-2, with 7 bases identical to TRBD1. Germline values: CDR1 SGHAT, CDR2 FQNNGV. Losses at the gene ends were 5 bases for V and 2 bases for J; bases not matched to a gene: 6. This CDR3 region has 14 residues. In DNA form, the CDR3 reads TGTGCCAGCAGCATGACAGGGAGCCCCTACGAGCAGTACTTC. It codes for CASSMTGSPYEQYF.

V and J are TRBV11-2 and TRBJ2-5, with D uncertain. The CDR3 has 15 amino acids. With 5 bases removed from V and 1 base from J, the gap between germline ends came to 14 bases. The V gene's germline CDR1 is SGHAT and CDR2 FQNNGV. CDR3 in amino acids: CASSHRQVFQETQYF. The CDR3 DNA follows: TGTGCCAGCAGCCATCGTCAGGTATTCCAAGAGACCCAGTACTTC.

This sequence joins TRBV30 and TRBJ2-7; possible D gene TRBD2, 5 bases. The CDR3 extends over 11 amino acids. Germline V lookup: CDR1 GTSNPN, CDR2 SVGIG (reference sequence). Trimming left V 0 bases short and J 5 bases short, with 5 bases between. The CDR3 sequence is CAWSVGDEQYF. The CDR3 DNA reads as TGTGCCTGGAGTGTCGGGGACGAGCAGTACTTC.

The genes are TRBV4-1 and TRBJ2-4; D perhaps matches TRBD1 (5 bases). Germline CDR1 reads MGHRA; CDR2 reads YSYEKL. The CDR3 sequence is 17 residues long. V lost 4 bases, J lost 0 bases, and 16 bases lay in between. DNA for the CDR3: TGCGCCAGCAGCCTAGAGACAGCCCTCGTAGCCAAAAACATTCAGTACTTC. Its protein product is CASSLETALVAKNIQYF.